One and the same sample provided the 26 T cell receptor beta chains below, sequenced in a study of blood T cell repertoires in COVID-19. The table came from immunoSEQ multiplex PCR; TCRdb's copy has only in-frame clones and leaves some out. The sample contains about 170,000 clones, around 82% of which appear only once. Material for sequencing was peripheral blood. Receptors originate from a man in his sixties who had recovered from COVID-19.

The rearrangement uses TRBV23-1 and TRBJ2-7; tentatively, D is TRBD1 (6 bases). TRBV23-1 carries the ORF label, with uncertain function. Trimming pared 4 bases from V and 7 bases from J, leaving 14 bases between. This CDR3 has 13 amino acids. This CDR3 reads CASSLQGFKEQYF. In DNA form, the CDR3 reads TGCGCCAGCAGTCTCCAGGGGTTCAAGGAGCAGTACTTC.

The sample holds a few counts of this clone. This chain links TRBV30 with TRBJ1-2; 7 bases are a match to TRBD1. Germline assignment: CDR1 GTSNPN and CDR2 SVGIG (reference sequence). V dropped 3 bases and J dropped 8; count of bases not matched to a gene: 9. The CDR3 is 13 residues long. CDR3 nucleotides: TGTGCCTGGAGGACGACAGGGCTAGGCGGCTACACCTTC. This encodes CAWRTTGLGGYTF.

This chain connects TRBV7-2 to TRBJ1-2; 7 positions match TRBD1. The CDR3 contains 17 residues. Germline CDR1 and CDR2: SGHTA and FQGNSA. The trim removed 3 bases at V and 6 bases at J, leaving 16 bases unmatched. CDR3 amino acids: CASSLREGALSGDGYTF. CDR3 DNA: TGTGCCAGCAGCTTGAGAGAGGGGGCGCTGAGTGGGGATGGCTACACCTTC. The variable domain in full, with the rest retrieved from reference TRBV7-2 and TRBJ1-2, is GAGVSQSPSNKVTEKGKDVELRCDPISGHTALYWYRQSLGQGLEFLIYFQGNSAPDKSGLPSDRFSAERTGGSVSTLTIQRTQQEDSAVYLCASSLREGALSGDGYTFGSGTRLTVV.

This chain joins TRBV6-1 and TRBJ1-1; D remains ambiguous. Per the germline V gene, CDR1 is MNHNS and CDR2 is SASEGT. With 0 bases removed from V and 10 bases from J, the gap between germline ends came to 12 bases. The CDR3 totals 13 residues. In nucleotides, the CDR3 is TGTGCCAGCAGTGAAGCGAGGGAGTCTGGAGCTTTCTTT. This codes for CASSEARESGAFF.

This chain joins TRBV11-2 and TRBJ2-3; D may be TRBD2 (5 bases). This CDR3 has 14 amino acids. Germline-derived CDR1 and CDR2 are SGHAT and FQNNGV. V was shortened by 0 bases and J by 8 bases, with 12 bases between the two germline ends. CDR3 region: CASSLERDYGTQYF. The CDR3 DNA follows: TGTGCCAGCAGCTTAGAAAGAGACTATGGTACGCAGTATTTT.

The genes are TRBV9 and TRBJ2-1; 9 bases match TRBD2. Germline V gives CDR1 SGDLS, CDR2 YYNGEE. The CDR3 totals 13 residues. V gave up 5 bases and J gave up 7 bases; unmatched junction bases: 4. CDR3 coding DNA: TGTGCCAGCAGTGATAGCGGGGGTAATGAGCAGTTCTTC. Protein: CASSDSGGNEQFF.

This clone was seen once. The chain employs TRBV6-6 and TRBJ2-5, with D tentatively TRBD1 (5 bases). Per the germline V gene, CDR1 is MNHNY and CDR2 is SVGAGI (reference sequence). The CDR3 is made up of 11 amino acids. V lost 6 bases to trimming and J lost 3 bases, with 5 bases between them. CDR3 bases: TGTGCCAGCAGGACAGAAGAGACCCAGTACTTC. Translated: CASRTEETQYF.

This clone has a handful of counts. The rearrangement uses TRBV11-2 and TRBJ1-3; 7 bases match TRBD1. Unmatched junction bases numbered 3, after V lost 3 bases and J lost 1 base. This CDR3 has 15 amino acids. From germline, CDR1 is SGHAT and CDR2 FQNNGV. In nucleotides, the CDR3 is TGTGCCAGCAGCTTTAACAGGGGATCTGGAAACACCATATATTTT. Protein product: CASSFNRGSGNTIYF.

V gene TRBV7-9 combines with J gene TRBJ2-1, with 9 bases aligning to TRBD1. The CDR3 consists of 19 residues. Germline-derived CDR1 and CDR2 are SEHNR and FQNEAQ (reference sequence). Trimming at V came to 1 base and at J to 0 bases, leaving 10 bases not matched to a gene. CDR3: CASSLGTGARGGSYNEQFF. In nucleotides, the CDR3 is TGTGCCAGCAGCTTAGGGACAGGGGCGAGGGGGGGCTCCTACAATGAGCAGTTCTTC.

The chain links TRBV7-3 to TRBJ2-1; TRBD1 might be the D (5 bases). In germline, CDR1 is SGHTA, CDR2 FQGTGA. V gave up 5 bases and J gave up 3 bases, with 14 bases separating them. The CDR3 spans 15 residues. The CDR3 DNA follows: TGTGCCAGCAGCCCGACTCGAGACAGCTACAATGAGCAGTTCTTC. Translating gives CASSPTRDSYNEQFF.

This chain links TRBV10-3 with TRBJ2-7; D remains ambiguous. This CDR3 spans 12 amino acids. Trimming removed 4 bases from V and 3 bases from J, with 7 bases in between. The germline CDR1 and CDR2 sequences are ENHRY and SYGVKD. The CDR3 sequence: CAISGRSYEQYF. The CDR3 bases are TGTGCCATCAGTGGTCGGAGCTACGAGCAGTACTTC.

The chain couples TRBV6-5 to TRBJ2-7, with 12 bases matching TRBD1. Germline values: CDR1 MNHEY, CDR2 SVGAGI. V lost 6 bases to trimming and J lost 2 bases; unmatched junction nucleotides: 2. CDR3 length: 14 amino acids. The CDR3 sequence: CASRRDRGPYEQYF. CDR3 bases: TGTGCCAGCAGGCGGGACAGGGGGCCCTACGAGCAGTACTTC.

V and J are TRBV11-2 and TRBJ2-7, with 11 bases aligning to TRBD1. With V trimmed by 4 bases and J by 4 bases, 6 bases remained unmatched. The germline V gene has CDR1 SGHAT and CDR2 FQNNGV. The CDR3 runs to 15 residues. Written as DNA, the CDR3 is TGTGCCAGCAGCTCCGGACAGGGGGCGAGGTACGAGCAGTACTTC. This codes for CASSSGQGARYEQYF. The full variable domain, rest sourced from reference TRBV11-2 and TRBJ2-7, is EAGVAQSPRYKIIEKRQSVAFWCNPISGHATLYWYQQILGQGPKLLIQFQNNGVVDDSQLPKDRFSAERLKGVDSTLKIQPAKLEDSAVYLCASSSGQGARYEQYFGPGTRLTVT.

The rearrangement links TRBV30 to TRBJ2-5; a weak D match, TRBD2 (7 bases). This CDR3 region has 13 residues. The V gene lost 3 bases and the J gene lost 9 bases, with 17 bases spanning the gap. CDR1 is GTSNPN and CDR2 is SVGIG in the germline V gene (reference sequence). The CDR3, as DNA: TGTGCCTGGAGGTCGGGGGGCCGGGGGGCCCAGTACTTC. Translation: CAWRSGGRGAQYF.

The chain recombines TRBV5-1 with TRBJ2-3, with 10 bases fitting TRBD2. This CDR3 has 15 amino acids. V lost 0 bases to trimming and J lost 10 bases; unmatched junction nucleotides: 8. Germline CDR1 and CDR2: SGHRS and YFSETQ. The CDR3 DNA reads TGCGCCAGCAGCTTGGGGAGCGGGGGGGCTACGGCGCAGTATTTT. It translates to CASSLGSGGATAQYF.

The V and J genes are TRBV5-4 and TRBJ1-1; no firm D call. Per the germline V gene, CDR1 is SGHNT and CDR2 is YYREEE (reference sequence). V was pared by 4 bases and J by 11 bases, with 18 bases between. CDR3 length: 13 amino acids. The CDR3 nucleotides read TGTGCCAGCAGCCAGACTGGGGAGCGGGAGGCTTTCTTT. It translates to CASSQTGEREAFF.

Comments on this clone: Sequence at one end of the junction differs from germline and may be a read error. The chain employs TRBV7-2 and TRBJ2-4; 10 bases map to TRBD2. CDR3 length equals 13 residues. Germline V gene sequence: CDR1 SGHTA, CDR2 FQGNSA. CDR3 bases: TGTGCCAGCAGCTACTACACTAGCGGGGCCCCTCACTTC. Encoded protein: CASSYYTSGAPHF.

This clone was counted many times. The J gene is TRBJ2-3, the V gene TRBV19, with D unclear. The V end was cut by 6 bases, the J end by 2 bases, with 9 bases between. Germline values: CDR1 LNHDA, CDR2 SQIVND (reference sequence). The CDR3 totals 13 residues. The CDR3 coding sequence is TGTGCCAGTAGATTCGGTCACACAGATACGCAGTATTTT. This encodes CASRFGHTDTQYF. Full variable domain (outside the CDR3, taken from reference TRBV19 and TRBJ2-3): DGGITQSPKYLFRKEGQNVTLSCEQNLNHDAMYWYRQDPGQGLRLIYYSQIVNDFQKGDIAEGYSVSREKKESFPLTVTSAQKNPTAFYLCASRFGHTDTQYFGPGTRLTVL.

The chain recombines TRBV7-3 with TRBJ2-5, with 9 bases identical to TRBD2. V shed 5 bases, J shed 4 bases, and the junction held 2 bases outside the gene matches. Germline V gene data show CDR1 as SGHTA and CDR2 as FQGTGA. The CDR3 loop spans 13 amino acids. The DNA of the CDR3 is TGTGCCAGCAGCGGTAGCGGGGGAGAGACCCAGTACTTC. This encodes CASSGSGGETQYF.

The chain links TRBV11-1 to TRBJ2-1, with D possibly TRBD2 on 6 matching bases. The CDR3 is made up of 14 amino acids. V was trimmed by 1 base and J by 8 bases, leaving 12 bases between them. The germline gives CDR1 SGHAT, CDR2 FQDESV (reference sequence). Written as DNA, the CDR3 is TGTGCCAGCAGCTTAGTTTCGGGGGTCTATGAGCAGTTCTTC. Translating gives CASSLVSGVYEQFF.

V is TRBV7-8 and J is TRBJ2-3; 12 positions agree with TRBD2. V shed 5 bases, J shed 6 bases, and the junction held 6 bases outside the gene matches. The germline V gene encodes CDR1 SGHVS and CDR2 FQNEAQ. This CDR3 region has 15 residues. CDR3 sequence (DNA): TGTGCCAGCAGCAGAGATGGACTAGCGGGGGATACGCAGTATTTT. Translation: CASSRDGLAGDTQYF.

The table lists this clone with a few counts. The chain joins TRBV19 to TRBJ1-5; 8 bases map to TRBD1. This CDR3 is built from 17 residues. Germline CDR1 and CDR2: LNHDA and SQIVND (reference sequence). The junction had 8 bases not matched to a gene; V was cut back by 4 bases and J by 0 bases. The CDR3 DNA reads TGTGCCAGTAGTAGGGACAGGCAAATCTATAGCAATCAGCCCCAGCATTTT. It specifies CASSRDRQIYSNQPQHF.

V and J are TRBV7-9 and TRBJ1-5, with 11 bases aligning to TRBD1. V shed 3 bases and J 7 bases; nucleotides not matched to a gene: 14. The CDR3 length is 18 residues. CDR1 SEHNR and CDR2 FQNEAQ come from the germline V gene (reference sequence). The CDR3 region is CASSFGPLGQGVYQPQHF. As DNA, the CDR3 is TGTGCCAGCAGCTTTGGGCCGTTGGGACAGGGGGTTTACCAGCCCCAGCATTTT.

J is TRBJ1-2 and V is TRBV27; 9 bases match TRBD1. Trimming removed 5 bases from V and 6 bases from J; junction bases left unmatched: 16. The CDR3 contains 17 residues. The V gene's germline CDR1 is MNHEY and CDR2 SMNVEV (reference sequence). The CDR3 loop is CASSQNSWDRDVNGYTF. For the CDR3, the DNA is TGTGCCAGCAGTCAAAACTCTTGGGACAGGGATGTGAATGGCTACACCTTC.

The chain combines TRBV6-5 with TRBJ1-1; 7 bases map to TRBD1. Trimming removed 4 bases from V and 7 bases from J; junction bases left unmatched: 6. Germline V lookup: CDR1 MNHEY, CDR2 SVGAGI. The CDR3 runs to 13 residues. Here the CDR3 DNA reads TGTGCCAGCAGTTTGACAGGGCCGGTTGAAGCTTTCTTT. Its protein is CASSLTGPVEAFF.

In DNA form, the CDR3 reads TGTGCCAGCAGCTCCGGGACTTACACCTACGAGCAGTACTTC. This codes for CASSSGTYTYEQYF. The chain employs TRBV11-2 and TRBJ2-7; D is perhaps TRBD2 (6 bases). This CDR3 comprises 14 residues. Germline V gives CDR1 SGHAT, CDR2 FQNNGV. V was cut by 4 bases and J by 2 bases, with 12 bases left in between.